This entry lists 4 T cell receptor beta chains sequenced from one sample in a study of blood T cell repertoires in COVID-19. Produced via immunoSEQ multiplex PCR; TCRdb's table is partial and in-frame only. The sample includes under 200,000 clones, less than 85% of them seen just once. The sequencing input was PBMCs or T cells enriched from blood (not recorded which). The receptors were gathered from a woman in her sixties or seventies with acute COVID-19.

Turning to this clone: The identical CDR3 is also encoded by other nucleotide sequences in the sample. The rearrangement links TRBV10-2 to TRBJ2-3; D unresolved. The CDR3 covers 15 residues. Trimming pared 0 bases from V and 0 bases from J, leaving 7 bases between. Germline values: CDR1 WSHSY, CDR2 SAAADI. CDR3 region: CASSESPTSTDTQYF. CDR3 sequence (DNA): TGCGCCAGCAGTGAGTCCCCGACTAGCACAGATACGCAGTATTTT.

CDR3 DNA sequence: TGTGCCTGGAGTATCAGGACAGGGAACACTGAAGCTTTCTTT. This gives the protein CAWSIRTGNTEAFF. The chain carries TRBV30 and TRBJ1-1, with 7 bases lining up with TRBD1. V gave up 2 bases and J gave up 1 base; unmatched junction bases: 4. Germline lookup yields CDR1 GTSNPN and CDR2 SVGIG (reference sequence). CDR3 size: 14 residues.

This chain uses TRBV3-1 (or the pseudogene TRBV3-2) with TRBJ2-1, with TRBD2 identical over 8 bases. The junction had 4 bases not matched to a gene; V was cut back by 4 bases and J by 11 bases. This CDR3 comprises 12 residues. Germline V lookup: CDR1 LGHDT, CDR2 YNNKEL (reference sequence). CDR3 residues: CASSPGGPKQFF. The DNA for the CDR3 is TGTGCCAGCAGCCCGGGGGGGCCGAAGCAGTTCTTC.

This clone showed up just a few times. V and J are TRBV30 and TRBJ1-1, with 9 positions matching TRBD1. In germline, CDR1 is GTSNPN, CDR2 SVGIG (reference sequence). J gave up 0 bases and V 2 bases, and 10 bases lay outside the gene matches. The CDR3 is 17 residues long. CDR3 sequence: CAWSRRGDRELNTEAFF. The CDR3 bases are TGTGCCTGGAGTCGGCGAGGGGACAGGGAACTGAACACTGAAGCTTTCTTT.